One and the same sample provided the 16 T cell receptor beta chains below, sequenced in a study of beta chain features in type 1 diabetes. Study-level findings and limits: Type 1 diabetes patients had TCRB CDR3s that were shorter (moderately but significantly so) in all four CD4+ subsets.

Which antigens these TCRs recognize remains unknown. Expressed TCRB transcripts were sequenced, since all the RNA that had been isolated was reverse transcribed. Assay: immunoSEQ multiplex PCR; the TCRdb copy retains only in-frame clones and omits some. This sample carries 100,000 to 150,000 clones, roughly 10% of them seen once, and the ten largest clones take about 0.7%. The specimen sequenced was central memory CD4+ T cells from blood. These receptors all stem from a young man with type 1 diabetes.

The V gene is TRBV9, the J gene TRBJ2-5, with TRBD1 identical over 9 bases. V dropped 0 bases and J dropped 3; count of bases not matched to a gene: 3. The germline V gene encodes CDR1 SGDLS and CDR2 YYNGEE. There are 15 residues in the CDR3. The CDR3 spells CASSVGGQGEETQYF. For the CDR3, the DNA is TGTGCCAGCAGCGTAGGGGGACAGGGTGAAGAGACCCAGTACTTC.

This chain uses TRBV7-3 with TRBJ1-6, with D hard to call. The germline CDR1 and CDR2 sequences are SGHTA and FQGTGA. The length of the CDR3 is 13 residues. V was shortened by 6 bases and J by 7 bases, with 10 bases between the two germline ends. The DNA of the CDR3 is TGTGCCAGCAGTTACACAGAGAATTCACCCCTCCACTTT. It translates to CASSYTENSPLHF.

The CDR3 loop reads CASSLEGLPDTQYF. The CDR3 DNA follows: TGTGCCAGCAGCTTAGAGGGACTCCCAGATACGCAGTATTTT. The chain is built from TRBV11-2 and TRBJ2-3, with D possibly being TRBD2 (6 bases). V lost 0 bases to trimming and J lost 4 bases, with 8 bases between them. CDR3 length: 14 amino acids. Germline V gene data show CDR1 as SGHAT and CDR2 as FQNNGV.

Worth noting for this clone: Within the sample, other DNA sequences also encode this same CDR3. The V and J genes are TRBV2 and TRBJ1-2; TRBD1 aligns across 7 bases. The CDR3 extends over 13 amino acids. CDR1 and CDR2 (germline): SNHLY, FYNNEI. Germline trimming cut 4 bases from V and 2 bases from J; bases unmatched to any gene: 1. CDR3 sequence: CASSAGGNYGYTF. In nucleotides, the CDR3 is TGTGCCAGCAGTGCAGGGGGGAACTATGGCTACACCTTC. Combining the CDR3 with reference TRBV2 and TRBJ1-2 gives the whole variable domain EPEVTQTPSHQVTQMGQEVILRCVPISNHLYFYWYRQILGQKVEFLVSFYNNEISEKSEIFDDQFSVERPDGSNFTLKIRSTKLEDSAMYFCASSAGGNYGYTFGSGTRLTVV.

V is TRBV14 and J is TRBJ2-7; perhaps TRBD2 as D (6 bases). The CDR3 totals 15 residues. The germline V gene has CDR1 SGHDN and CDR2 FVKESK. Between the trimmed V and J ends, which lost 2 bases and 6 bases, there was a span of 17 bases. CDR3 region: CASSQTGSERFEQYF. DNA of the CDR3: TGTGCCAGCAGCCAAACCGGGAGTGAAAGATTCGAGCAGTACTTC.

The table lists this clone with many counts. The chain links TRBV5-1 to TRBJ2-7; D remains unclear. The CDR3 loop spans 14 amino acids. With 0 bases removed from V and 5 bases from J, the gap between germline ends came to 12 bases. Germline V gives CDR1 SGHRS, CDR2 YFSETQ. Here the CDR3 reads CASSLGPGSNEQYF. The CDR3, as DNA: TGCGCCAGCAGCTTGGGACCAGGTTCGAACGAGCAGTACTTC.

This clone has just a few counts. Here the CDR3 reads CASSPKRASPLHF. CDR3 DNA: TGTGCCAGCAGCCCGAAACGAGCTTCACCCCTCCACTTT. V usage is TRBV11-1 and J usage is TRBJ1-6; D is ambiguous. The V gene's germline CDR1 is SGHAT and CDR2 FQDESV (reference sequence). CDR3 length: 13 residues. The V gene lost 5 bases and the J gene lost 9 bases, with 11 bases spanning the gap.

This clone was detected only a few times. This chain joins TRBV7-2 and TRBJ2-7; 7 bases are shared with TRBD1. The CDR3 spans 14 residues. Germline assignment: CDR1 SGHTA and CDR2 FQGNSA. J lost 2 bases, V lost 4 bases, and 5 bases had no gene match. CDR3 sequence: CASSSAGTAYEQYF. CDR3 coding DNA: TGTGCCAGCAGCTCGGCCGGGACAGCCTACGAGCAGTACTTC. The variable domain in full, completed from reference TRBV7-2 and TRBJ2-7, reads GAGVSQSPSNKVTEKGKDVELRCDPISGHTALYWYRQSLGQGLEFLIYFQGNSAPDKSGLPSDRFSAERTGGSVSTLTIQRTQQEDSAVYLCASSSAGTAYEQYFGPGTRLTVT.

This clone has only a few counts. The chain carries TRBV28 and TRBJ2-7; 9 nucleotides align to TRBD1. This CDR3 is 14 amino acids long. V shed 8 bases and J 2 bases; nucleotides not matched to a gene: 7. Germline values: CDR1 MDHEN, CDR2 SYDVKM. The CDR3 DNA sequence: TGTGCCAGCGCCGGGACAGGGAGCCCCTACGAGCAGTACTTC. The encoded protein is CASAGTGSPYEQYF.

This clone has more than one count but fewer than ten. The gene calls are TRBV4-2 and TRBJ2-3, with 10 positions matching TRBD2. The J segment lost 0 bases and the V segment lost 1 base, leaving 4 bases of the junction unmatched. Germline-derived CDR1 and CDR2 are LGHNA and YNFKEQ. CDR3 length: 17 amino acids. CDR3 bases: TGTGCCAGCAGCCAAGGAAGCGGGGGGGCTAGCACAGATACGCAGTATTTT. This codes for CASSQGSGGASTDTQYF.

The gene calls are TRBV2 and TRBJ2-1, with 9 bases identical to TRBD1. Germline assignment: CDR1 SNHLY and CDR2 FYNNEI. This CDR3 spans 12 amino acids. With V trimmed by 10 bases and J by 10 bases, 8 bases remained unmatched. The CDR3 loop is CATQGQGAEQFF. The CDR3 region has the DNA TGTGCCACTCAGGGACAGGGAGCGGAGCAGTTCTTC.

This clone was observed a few times. The V call is TRBV7-2, the J call TRBJ2-2; TRBD2 matches 8 bases. Germline lookup yields CDR1 SGHTA and CDR2 FQGNSA. After removal of 6 bases from V and 2 bases from J, the junction contained 5 bases not matched to a gene. CDR3 length equals 15 residues. The CDR3 is CASRSGGTNTGELFF. CDR3 bases: TGTGCCAGCAGGTCGGGGGGGACAAACACCGGGGAGCTGTTTTTT.

This chain connects TRBV29-1 to TRBJ1-4; D gene uncertain. The V end was cut by 0 bases, the J end by 6 bases, with 8 bases between. This CDR3 comprises 13 residues. Germline V lookup: CDR1 SQVTM, CDR2 ANQGSEA. The CDR3 reads CSVEDPSDEKLFF. In DNA, the CDR3 is TGCAGCGTTGAAGACCCATCAGATGAAAAACTGTTTTTT.

This clone came up a few times. The chain recombines TRBV11-2 with TRBJ1-1; D possibly corresponds to TRBD1 (6 bases). CDR3 length equals 14 residues. V lost 0 bases and J lost 4, with 9 bases in between. CDR1 is SGHAT, CDR2 FQNNGV, per germline. The CDR3 is CASSLERGGTEAFF. The CDR3 DNA is TGTGCCAGCAGCTTAGAGAGGGGGGGCACTGAAGCTTTCTTT.

This clone has only a few counts. The genes are TRBV29-1 and TRBJ1-5, with D uncertain. The CDR3 runs 12 residues. CDR1 is SQVTM, CDR2 ANQGSEA, per germline. V gave up 7 bases and J gave up 0 bases, with 7 bases separating them. Written as DNA, the CDR3 is TGCAGCGGTACTACTAGCAATCAGCCCCAGCATTTT. Protein: CSGTTSNQPQHF.

The V call is TRBV21-1, the J call TRBJ1-4; the D segment call TRBD1 is taken from the table without a DNA check. TRBV21-1 is a recognized pseudogene. The CDR3 is 14 amino acids. As DNA, the CDR3 is TGTGCCAGCAGCAACAGGGGGAAGGGTGAAAAACTGTTTTTT. As protein: CASSNRGKGEKLFF.